This paragraph reports one T cell receptor beta chain. The antigen it recognizes is unknown. No base quality values were provided; no much bigger clone lies one nucleotide off. The sample originates from a study of cytomegalovirus exposure and HLA in healthy donors (dated by TCRdb to about 2017). Concerning the study at large: The 666 repertoires of the first cohort and the 95 to 150 validation repertoires were produced on the same platform, according to a later analysis. The study was designed to test whether signatures of past pathogen exposure could be identified by cataloging public T cell receptors. A separate validation cohort of more than 100 different subjects was used in addition to the approximately 700-subject first cohort. To predict cytomegalovirus infection status, the study brought together high-throughput TCR immunosequencing, statistical association of individual TCRs with disease status, and machine learning.

The junction shows trimming of 3 bases on V and 8 bases on J, and the gene matches do not reach 8 bases of it. The cysteine opens and the phenylalanine closes a CDR3 of 17 amino acids. CDR3 DNA only is kept here, 51 bases in frame from base 1. The germline V gene yields SNHLY for CDR1 and FYNNEI for CDR2. The method was the immunoSEQ multiplex PCR assay. In the source study's methods: A statistical classification framework was built for diagnosing cytomegalovirus status from the catalog of TCR beta chain sequences. Drawn from immuneACCESS, this table holds only the in-frame rearrangements with V and J called that TCRdb kept. Clones are partly lost; checked studies trace under half to an unresolved V gene and leave the rest unexplained. That table supplies the V and J calls and clone size; D and trimming were determined from the DNA. The sample records a few hundred thousand clones, roughly 90% of which are singletons. Jointly, the top ten make up about 0.99% of the sample.

Here is what the overall study found, with its caveats: A few of the identified cytomegalovirus-associated TCR beta chains were confirmed in vitro to be specific for cytomegalovirus antigens. The validation cohort had no HLA typing available for a later analysis, so co-occurrence within that cohort was assessed over all 120 or so repertoires. Most TCR sequences were observed very rarely across donors, whereas some public TCRs were present in many individuals. The classifier was reported to diagnose cytomegalovirus status with high specificity and sensitivity in both the original and validation cohorts. According to the authors, the approach could potentially be generalized to other disease states and immunological phenotypes. In a later analysis, TCRs clustered in the first cohort were found to also tend to co-occur in the approximately 120 validation repertoires, with approximately 94% of cluster scores above 0. In the study, some 160 TCR beta chains were listed as associated with cytomegalovirus.

The donors belonged to the validation cohort of approximately 130 subjects, which was separate from the approximately 700-subject first cohort. The chain employs TRBV2 and TRBJ2-1; 15 junctional bases match TRBD2. The receptor was isolated from a woman younger than 35 in good health and CMV-seronegative. Sequencing was performed on PBMCs. The CDR3 corresponds to CASSDRGLAGGLDEQFF. The bases read TGTGCCAGCAGTGATAGGGGACTAGCGGGAGGTTTGGATGAGCAGTTCTTC.